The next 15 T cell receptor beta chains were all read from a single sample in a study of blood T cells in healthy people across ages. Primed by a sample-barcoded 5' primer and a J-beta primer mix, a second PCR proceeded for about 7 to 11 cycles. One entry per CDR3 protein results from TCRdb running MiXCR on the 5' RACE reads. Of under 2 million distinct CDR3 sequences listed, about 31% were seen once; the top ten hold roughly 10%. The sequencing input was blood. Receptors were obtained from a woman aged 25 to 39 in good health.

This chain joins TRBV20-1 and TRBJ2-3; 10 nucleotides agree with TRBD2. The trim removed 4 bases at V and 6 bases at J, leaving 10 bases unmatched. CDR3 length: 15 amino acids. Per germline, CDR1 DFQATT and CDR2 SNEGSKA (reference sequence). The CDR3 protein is CSAMTSGSLPDTQYF. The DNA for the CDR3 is TGCAGTGCTATGACTAGCGGGTCCCTCCCGGATACGCAGTATTTT.

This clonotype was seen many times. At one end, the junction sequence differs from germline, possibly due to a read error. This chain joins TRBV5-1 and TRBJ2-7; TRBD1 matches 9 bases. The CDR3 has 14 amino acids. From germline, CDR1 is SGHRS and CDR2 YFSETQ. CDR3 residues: CASSFGTGTYEQYF. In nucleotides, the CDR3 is TGTGCCAGCAGCTTTGGGACAGGGACGTACGAGCAGTACTTC.

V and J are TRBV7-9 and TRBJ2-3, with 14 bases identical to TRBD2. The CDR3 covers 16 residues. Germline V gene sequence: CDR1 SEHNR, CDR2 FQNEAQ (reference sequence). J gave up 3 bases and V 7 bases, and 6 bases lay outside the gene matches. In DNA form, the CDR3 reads TGTGCCAGCACCCCGGGGACTAGCGGGAGAACAGATACGCAGTATTTT. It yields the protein CASTPGTSGRTDTQYF.

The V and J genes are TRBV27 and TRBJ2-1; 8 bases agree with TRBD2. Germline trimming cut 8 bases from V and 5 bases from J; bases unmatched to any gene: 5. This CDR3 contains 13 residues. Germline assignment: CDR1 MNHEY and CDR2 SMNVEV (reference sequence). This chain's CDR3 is CASRTSQNNEQFF. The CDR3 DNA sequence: TGTGCCAGCCGGACTAGCCAAAACAATGAGCAGTTCTTC.

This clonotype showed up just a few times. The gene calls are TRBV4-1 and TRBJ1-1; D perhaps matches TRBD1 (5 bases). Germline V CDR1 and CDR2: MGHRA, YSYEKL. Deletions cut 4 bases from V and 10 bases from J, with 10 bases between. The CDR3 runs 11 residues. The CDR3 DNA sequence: TGCGCCAGCAGCCGGGGACTGGTAGCTTTCTTT. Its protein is CASSRGLVAFF.

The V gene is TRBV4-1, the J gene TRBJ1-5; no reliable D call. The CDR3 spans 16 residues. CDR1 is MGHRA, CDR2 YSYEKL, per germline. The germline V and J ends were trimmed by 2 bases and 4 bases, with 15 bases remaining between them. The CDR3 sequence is CASSQWGAVGNQPQHF. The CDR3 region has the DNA TGCGCCAGCAGCCAATGGGGAGCGGTCGGGAATCAGCCCCAGCATTTT.

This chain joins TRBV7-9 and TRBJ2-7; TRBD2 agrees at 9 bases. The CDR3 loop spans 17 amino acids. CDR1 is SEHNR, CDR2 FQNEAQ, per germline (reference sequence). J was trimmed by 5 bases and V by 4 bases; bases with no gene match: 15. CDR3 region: CASSSTLRREGRNEQYF. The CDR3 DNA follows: TGTGCCAGCAGCTCCACCTTGAGGCGGGAGGGCCGGAACGAGCAGTACTTC.

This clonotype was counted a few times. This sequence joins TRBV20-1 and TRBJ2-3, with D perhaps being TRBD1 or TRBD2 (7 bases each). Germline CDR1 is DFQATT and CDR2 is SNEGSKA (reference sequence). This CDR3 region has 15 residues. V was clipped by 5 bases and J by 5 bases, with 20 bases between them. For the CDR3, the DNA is TGCAGTGCTCCGCAGGGGGGGCTGTTGATAGATACGCAGTATTTT. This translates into CSAPQGGLLIDTQYF.

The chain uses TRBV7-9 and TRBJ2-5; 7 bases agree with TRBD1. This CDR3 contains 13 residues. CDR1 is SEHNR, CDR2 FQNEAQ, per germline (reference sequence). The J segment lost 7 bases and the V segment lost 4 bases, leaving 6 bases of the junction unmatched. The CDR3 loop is CASSSQGFGTQYF. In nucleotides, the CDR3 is TGTGCCAGCAGCTCACAGGGGTTCGGGACCCAGTACTTC.

The CDR3 sequence is CACKWTANYGYTF. For the CDR3, the DNA is TGTGCCTGCAAATGGACAGCTAACTATGGCTACACCTTC. J is TRBJ1-2 and V is TRBV30, with D possibly TRBD1 on 6 matching bases. The V gene's germline CDR1 is GTSNPN and CDR2 SVGIG (reference sequence). The CDR3 spans 13 residues. The V end was cut by 6 bases, the J end by 0 bases, with 11 bases between.

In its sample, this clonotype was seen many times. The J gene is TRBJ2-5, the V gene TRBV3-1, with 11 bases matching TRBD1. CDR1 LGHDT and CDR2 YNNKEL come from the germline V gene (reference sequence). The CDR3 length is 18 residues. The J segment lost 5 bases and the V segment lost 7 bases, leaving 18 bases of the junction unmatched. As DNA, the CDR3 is TGTGCCAGCACCACCTTATGGATACGGGACAGGGGGTGGGAGACCCAGTACTTC. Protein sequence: CASTTLWIRDRGWETQYF.

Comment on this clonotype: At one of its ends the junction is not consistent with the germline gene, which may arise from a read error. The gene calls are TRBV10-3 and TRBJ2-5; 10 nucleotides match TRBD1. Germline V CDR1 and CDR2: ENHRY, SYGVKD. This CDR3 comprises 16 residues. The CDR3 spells CAISEGQGGYKETRYF. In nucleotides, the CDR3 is TGTGCCATCAGTGAAGGACAGGGGGGCTACAAAGAGACCCGGTACTTC.

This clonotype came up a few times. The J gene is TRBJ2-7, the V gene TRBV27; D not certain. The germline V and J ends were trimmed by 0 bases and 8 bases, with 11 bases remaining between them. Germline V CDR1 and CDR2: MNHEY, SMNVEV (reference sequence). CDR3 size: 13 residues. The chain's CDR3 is CASSLSSSGKQYF. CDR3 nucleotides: TGTGCCAGCAGTTTATCGAGTTCAGGAAAGCAGTACTTC.

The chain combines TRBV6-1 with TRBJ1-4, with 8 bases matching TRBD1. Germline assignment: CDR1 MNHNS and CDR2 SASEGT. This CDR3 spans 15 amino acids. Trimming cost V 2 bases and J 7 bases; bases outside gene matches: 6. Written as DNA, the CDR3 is TGTGCCAGCAGTGAAACGTCCAGGGGGCCTGAAAAACTGTTTTTT. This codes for CASSETSRGPEKLFF.

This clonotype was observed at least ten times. The CDR3 loop is CASSFYLGLAGAASHEQYF. CDR3 coding DNA: TGTGCCAGCAGTTTTTATCTTGGACTAGCGGGAGCTGCATCCCACGAGCAGTACTTC. This chain links TRBV28 with TRBJ2-7; 13 bases are a match to TRBD2. CDR1 and CDR2 from the germline V gene are MDHEN and SYDVKM. J was trimmed by 5 bases and V by 3 bases; bases with no gene match: 16. This CDR3 has 19 amino acids.